A single sample gave rise to the 24 T cell receptor beta chains below, sequenced in a study of shared clonotypes between healthy human individuals. The repertoire was sequenced with immunoSEQ multiplex PCR; TCRdb's copy has only in-frame clones and lacks some. The sample has around 1.1 million clones; about 84% are singletons. Sequences were obtained from memory CD4+ T cells from PBMCs. Regarding subset: CD45RA-negative fraction. These receptors were obtained from a man between 18 and 29 years old in good health. Some clones in this sample may be carry-over from other donors' samples.

The rearrangement uses TRBV30 and TRBJ2-5, with 7 bases fitting TRBD1. The end of the DNA fits TRBJ2-7 better, so the J call may be wrong. There are 12 residues in the CDR3. Per the germline V gene, CDR1 is GTSNPN and CDR2 is SVGIG (reference sequence). The CDR3 DNA is TGTGCCTGGTCACAGGGGCGCTACGAGCAGTACTTC. It specifies CAWSQGRYEQYF.

This chain joins TRBV29-1 and TRBJ2-1; no definite D call. The CDR3 spans 13 residues. Trimming stripped 6 bases from V and 4 bases from J, with 13 bases between. Germline CDR1 reads SQVTM; CDR2 reads ANQGSEA. The CDR3 DNA follows: TGCAGCGTCGAACCTCTAGAATACAATGAGCAGTTCTTC. Translated, it gives CSVEPLEYNEQFF.

The chain is built from TRBV28 and TRBJ2-2; 10 positions agree with TRBD2. The CDR3 is made up of 17 amino acids. CDR1 and CDR2 from the germline V gene are MDHEN and SYDVKM. The V and J ends lost 3 bases and 4 bases, in that order; junction bases with no gene match: 8. CDR3 nucleotides: TGTGCCAGCAGTTTGCTAGCGGGAGACCCCTCCACCGGGGAGCTGTTTTTT. Residues: CASSLLAGDPSTGELFF.

This chain links TRBV5-8 with TRBJ2-3, with 12 nucleotides matching TRBD2. This CDR3 has 18 amino acids. Germline CDR1 and CDR2: SGHTS and YDEGEE. The J segment lost 6 bases and the V segment lost 0 bases, leaving 11 bases of the junction unmatched. The DNA of the CDR3 is TGTGCCAGCAGCTTGGCAGCGACTAGCGGGAGTTCTAGGGATACGCAGTATTTT. This translates into CASSLAATSGSSRDTQYF. The full variable domain, its missing parts supplied by reference TRBV5-8 and TRBJ2-3, is EAGVTQSPTHLIKTRGQQATLRCSPISGHTSVYWYQQALGLGLQFLLWYDEGEERNRGNFPPRFSGRQFPNYSSELNVNALELEDSALYLCASSLAATSGSSRDTQYFGPGTRLTVL.

The V call is TRBV28, the J call TRBJ2-1; TRBD2 aligns across 7 bases. The CDR3 consists of 17 residues. Losses at the gene ends were 5 bases for V and 6 bases for J; bases not matched to a gene: 16. The germline V gene encodes CDR1 MDHEN and CDR2 SYDVKM. CDR3 residues: CASSDRFAGVYSNEQFF. CDR3 bases: TGTGCCAGCAGTGATCGTTTTGCGGGAGTCTATAGCAATGAGCAGTTCTTC.

The V gene is TRBV7-2, the J gene TRBJ2-1; 8 bases are shared with TRBD1. The CDR3 consists of 14 residues. The V segment lost 4 bases and the J segment 5 bases; nucleotides outside the gene matches: 4. CDR1 SGHTA and CDR2 FQGNSA come from the germline V gene. The CDR3 nucleotides are TGTGCCAGCAGCTACAGGGGGTTCAACAATGAGCAGTTCTTC. Protein product: CASSYRGFNNEQFF.

This clone was found a few times. The chain uses TRBV11-2 and TRBJ1-1; D gene ambiguous. From germline, CDR1 is SGHAT and CDR2 FQNNGV. V lost 2 bases and J lost 3, with 1 base in between. This CDR3 region has 11 residues. The CDR3 protein is CASSLHTEAFF. As DNA, the CDR3 is TGTGCCAGCAGCTTACACACTGAAGCTTTCTTT.

V gene TRBV7-9 combines with J gene TRBJ1-3; D gene ambiguous. CDR1 is SEHNR and CDR2 is FQNEAQ in the germline V gene (reference sequence). CDR3 length: 15 residues. V was pared by 4 bases and J by 4 bases, with 14 bases between. Here the CDR3 DNA reads TGTGCCAGCAGCTCACTTAGGATCCCGGGAAACACCATATATTTT. It codes for CASSSLRIPGNTIYF.

The genes are TRBV7-9 and TRBJ2-1; D not certain. V was shortened by 5 bases and J by 7 bases, with 15 bases between the two germline ends. The germline CDR1 and CDR2 sequences are SEHNR and FQNEAQ (reference sequence). The CDR3 covers 14 residues. For the CDR3, the DNA is TGTGCCAGCAGCCCCCGTACAACCAAGAATGAGCAGTTCTTC. Protein product: CASSPRTTKNEQFF. Looking up the rest from reference TRBV7-9 and TRBJ2-1 gives the full variable domain: DTGVSQNPRHKITKRGQNVTFRCDPISEHNRLYWYRQTLGQGPEFLTYFQNEAQLEKSRLLSDRFSAERPKGSFSTLEIQRTEQGDSAMYLCASSPRTTKNEQFFGPGTRLTVL.

Notes on this clone: Possible read error: a much larger clone is one base away. The J gene is TRBJ2-7, the V gene TRBV11-3, with unresolved D. This CDR3 has 13 amino acids. Per germline, CDR1 SGHNT and CDR2 YENEEA. The CDR3 DNA is TGTGCCAGCGGCTTAGACACGTCCTACGAGCAGTACTTC. Translated, it gives CASGLDTSYEQYF.

J is TRBJ1-2 and V is TRBV4-3, with D tentatively TRBD1 (6 bases). This CDR3 contains 15 residues. V was shortened by 0 bases and J by 4 bases, with 12 bases between the two germline ends. CDR1 LGHNA and CDR2 YSLEER come from the germline V gene. This CDR3 reads CASSQDRDRPYGYTF. The CDR3 nucleotides read TGCGCCAGCAGCCAAGATCGAGACAGGCCCTATGGCTACACCTTC.

This sequence joins TRBV14 and TRBJ1-2, with D maybe TRBD1 (5 bases). The V and J ends lost 2 bases and 4 bases respectively, with 14 bases between them. The germline CDR1 and CDR2 sequences are SGHDN and FVKESK. This CDR3 region has 15 residues. CDR3 sequence (DNA): TGTGCCAGCAGCCAAAGAGGGGCGAGGTTCTATGGCTACACCTTC. Protein product: CASSQRGARFYGYTF.

The genes are TRBV9 and TRBJ1-5; 8 bases are a match to TRBD1. Trimming at V came to 0 bases and at J to 2 bases, leaving 4 bases not matched to a gene. There are 16 residues in the CDR3. Germline-derived CDR1 and CDR2 are SGDLS and YYNGEE. The chain's CDR3 is CASSVEAGGGNQPQHF. For the CDR3, the DNA is TGTGCCAGCAGCGTAGAGGCAGGGGGCGGCAATCAGCCCCAGCATTTT.

This clone showed up just once. This chain links TRBV29-1 with TRBJ1-1, with 8 bases lining up with TRBD1. This CDR3 spans 14 amino acids. V was clipped by 4 bases and J by 1 base; unmatched bases: 5. Germline CDR1 SQVTM, CDR2 ANQGSEA. CDR3 bases: TGCAGCGTTGGGACAGGGCCTACGAACACTGAAGCTTTCTTT. This sequence encodes CSVGTGPTNTEAFF.

This sequence joins TRBV11-2 and TRBJ2-3; 10 bases match TRBD2. CDR1 is SGHAT, CDR2 FQNNGV, per germline. This CDR3 region has 17 residues. V lost 1 base, J lost 6 bases, and 10 bases stayed unmatched. The CDR3 sequence: CASSLAPSGSLRDTQYF. CDR3 DNA sequence: TGTGCCAGCAGCTTAGCACCTAGCGGGAGTCTCCGCGATACGCAGTATTTT. Drawing the rest from reference TRBV11-2 and TRBJ2-3, the complete variable domain is EAGVAQSPRYKIIEKRQSVAFWCNPISGHATLYWYQQILGQGPKLLIQFQNNGVVDDSQLPKDRFSAERLKGVDSTLKIQPAKLEDSAVYLCASSLAPSGSLRDTQYFGPGTRLTVL.

This clone showed up many times. Additional DNA sequences in this sample encode the identical CDR3. The rearrangement uses TRBV18 and TRBJ1-5; no clear D gene. V dropped 3 bases and J dropped 4 bases, with 10 bases sitting between them. The CDR3 contains 14 residues. The germline V gene encodes CDR1 KGHSH and CDR2 LQKENI. The CDR3 sequence: CASSPGSSNQPQHF. CDR3 nucleotides: TGTGCCAGCTCACCGGGTTCTTCTAATCAGCCCCAGCATTTT.

As for this clone: The sample carries other DNA sequences with the same CDR3. The rearrangement uses TRBV6-6 and TRBJ2-7; no clear D. In germline, CDR1 is MNHNY, CDR2 SVGAGI (reference sequence). V lost 5 bases and J lost 5, with 7 bases in between. The CDR3 is made up of 11 amino acids. The CDR3 DNA follows: TGTGCCAGCAGTACCCGGGACGAGCAGTACTTC. Its translation: CASSTRDEQYF.

Only a few counts were recorded for this clone. CDR3 sequence (DNA): TGTGCCAGCAGCCGCCAGGGGAAAAACATTCAGTACTTC. This codes for CASSRQGKNIQYF. V and J are TRBV6-5 and TRBJ2-4; D is possibly TRBD1 (6 bases). The germline gives CDR1 MNHEY, CDR2 SVGAGI. The CDR3 covers 13 residues. Deletions cut 6 bases from V and 4 bases from J, with 10 bases between.

This chain links TRBV18 with TRBJ1-2; 7 bases map to TRBD1. Trimming at V came to 3 bases and at J to 7 bases, leaving 8 bases not matched to a gene. Germline lookup yields CDR1 KGHSH and CDR2 LQKENI. The CDR3 totals 14 residues. The CDR3 sequence: CASSPQDRSSGYTF. As DNA, the CDR3 is TGTGCCAGCTCACCTCAGGACAGGTCCAGTGGCTACACCTTC.

The V gene is TRBV4-3, the J gene TRBJ2-5; 7 nucleotides line up with TRBD1. CDR3 length equals 15 residues. The ends lost 3 bases at V and 2 bases at J; junction bases unmatched: 6. Germline values: CDR1 LGHNA, CDR2 YSLEER. The CDR3 DNA reads as TGCGCCAGCAGCCAGGGAGACAGGGATCAAGAGACCCAGTACTTC. It translates to CASSQGDRDQETQYF.

The genes are TRBV6-1 and TRBJ2-2; D uncertain. Germline CDR1 is MNHNS and CDR2 is SASEGT. This CDR3 has 14 amino acids. The V and J ends lost 5 bases and 3 bases respectively, with 10 bases between them. CDR3 coding DNA: TGTGCCAGCAGTCGGAACAGCGACACCGGGGAGCTGTTTTTT. This gives the protein CASSRNSDTGELFF.

The chain links TRBV18 to TRBJ2-1; 7 bases are shared with TRBD2. The CDR3 consists of 14 residues. The V segment lost 6 bases and the J segment 3 bases; nucleotides outside the gene matches: 5. Germline CDR1 and CDR2: KGHSH and LQKENI. The CDR3 DNA reads as TGTGCCAGCTCCGGGAGGCTAGGCTACAATGAGCAGTTCTTC. Amino acid sequence: CASSGRLGYNEQFF.

V and J are TRBV7-2 and TRBJ1-2, with D uncertain. V was trimmed by 5 bases and J by 0 bases, leaving 10 bases between them. The V gene's germline CDR1 is SGHTA and CDR2 FQGNSA. The CDR3 is made up of 14 amino acids. CDR3 amino acids: CASSPRPTNYGYTF. CDR3 DNA sequence: TGTGCCAGCAGCCCGCGACCCACTAACTATGGCTACACCTTC.

The J gene is TRBJ2-3, the V gene TRBV7-2; no reliable D call. The CDR3 has 12 amino acids. Trimming took 0 bases from V and 4 from J, leaving 2 bases between them. Germline lookup yields CDR1 SGHTA and CDR2 FQGNSA. CDR3 residues: CASSLAPDTQYF. The DNA of the CDR3 is TGTGCCAGCAGCTTAGCCCCAGATACGCAGTATTTT.